Listed here are 18 T cell receptor beta chains from one sample, sequenced in a study of neoadjuvant anti-PD-1 for oral cavity cancer. TCRdb's copy holds only in-frame clones and misses some; the assay was immunoSEQ multiplex PCR. The table records under 10,000 clones, 75% to 85% of them present only once. The sample's time point: after neoadjuvant nivolumab, at surgical resection. Specimen: PBMCs, collected after nivolumab (anti-PD-1) treatment. These receptors were collected from a person aged 35 to 85 with oral cavity squamous cell carcinoma.

This chain uses TRBV28 with TRBJ1-5; D possibly corresponds to TRBD1 (6 bases). This CDR3 contains 18 residues. V gave up 7 bases and J gave up 0 bases, with 22 bases separating them. CDR1 and CDR2 from the germline V gene are MDHEN and SYDVKM. DNA for the CDR3: TGTGCCAGCAACCTCTTCGGGACACTCCTTTATAGCAATCAGCCCCAGCATTTT. It codes for CASNLFGTLLYSNQPQHF.

The chain joins TRBV6-5 to TRBJ1-6, with 8 bases lining up with TRBD1. The CDR3 extends over 14 amino acids. V shed 6 bases, J shed 10 bases, and the junction held 8 bases outside the gene matches. Germline V gene sequence: CDR1 MNHEY, CDR2 SVGAGI. CDR3 DNA sequence: TGTGCCAGCAGCCCGGACAGGGTGGAATCACCCCTCCACTTT. The encoded protein is CASSPDRVESPLHF.

The chain has TRBV5-4 and TRBJ2-7; 10 bases are shared with TRBD2. Germline trimming cut 4 bases from V and 3 bases from J; bases unmatched to any gene: 4. In germline, CDR1 is SGHNT, CDR2 YYREEE (reference sequence). The CDR3 is 14 amino acids. CDR3 in DNA: TGTGCCAGCAGCCTCGGGACTAGCGACTACGAGCAGTACTTC. This gives the protein CASSLGTSDYEQYF.

This clone was seen a few times. CDR3 in amino acids: CASSLGTSAYQETQYF. DNA of the CDR3: TGTGCCAGCAGTTTGGGGACTAGCGCCTACCAAGAGACCCAGTACTTC. The chain is built from TRBV27 and TRBJ2-5; TRBD2 agrees at 10 bases. This CDR3 region has 16 residues. Trimming removed 3 bases from V and 0 bases from J; junction bases left unmatched: 4. CDR1 and CDR2 (germline): MNHEY, SMNVEV (reference sequence).

This clone has just one count. This sequence joins TRBV19 and TRBJ2-1; TRBD1 matches 9 bases. The junction had 13 bases not matched to a gene; V was cut back by 6 bases and J by 13 bases. The CDR3 covers 14 residues. Germline V gene data show CDR1 as LNHDA and CDR2 as SQIVND (reference sequence). CDR3 in DNA: TGTGCCAGTAGATCGGGACAGGGTCGGGGAGCTCAGTTCTTC. It codes for CASRSGQGRGAQFF.

This chain links TRBV15 with TRBJ1-1; D call uncertain. Between the trimmed V and J ends, which lost 5 bases and 1 base, there was a span of 20 bases. The CDR3 has 17 amino acids. The germline V gene has CDR1 LNHNV and CDR2 YYDKDF (reference sequence). CDR3 amino acids: CATSPRVGGFRNTEAFF. DNA of the CDR3: TGTGCCACCAGCCCCCGCGTGGGAGGGTTCAGGAACACTGAAGCTTTCTTT.

The V and J genes are TRBV2 and TRBJ1-2; 10 nucleotides line up with TRBD1. In germline, CDR1 is SNHLY, CDR2 FYNNEI. The trim removed 4 bases at V and 2 bases at J, leaving 10 bases unmatched. The CDR3 sequence is 17 residues long. The CDR3 loop is CASSGKDRGLANYGYTF. DNA for the CDR3: TGTGCCAGCAGTGGAAAAGACAGGGGGCTAGCGAACTATGGCTACACCTTC.

There are a few counts of this clone. The V and J genes are TRBV4-1 and TRBJ1-1; 11 nucleotides align to TRBD1. The CDR3 extends over 14 amino acids. Unmatched junction bases numbered 2, after V lost 3 bases and J lost 5 bases. Germline assignment: CDR1 MGHRA and CDR2 YSYEKL. For the CDR3, the DNA is TGCGCCAGCAGCCAGGACAGGGGGCGGACTGAAGCTTTCTTT. Amino acids: CASSQDRGRTEAFF.

This chain uses TRBV5-1 with TRBJ1-1; 8 nucleotides align to TRBD1. From germline, CDR1 is SGHRS and CDR2 YFSETQ. The CDR3 contains 14 residues. The V segment lost 4 bases and the J segment 5 bases; nucleotides outside the gene matches: 7. The CDR3 sequence: CASSARQGLTEAFF. The CDR3 DNA reads TGCGCCAGCAGCGCAAGACAGGGGTTAACTGAAGCTTTCTTT.

V is TRBV6-1 and J is TRBJ2-1; no clear D gene. Trimming left V 0 bases short and J 8 bases short, with 17 bases between. Per the germline V gene, CDR1 is MNHNS and CDR2 is SASEGT. CDR3 length: 16 amino acids. For the CDR3, the DNA is TGTGCCAGCAGTGAAGCGAGGTTCCAGAAAGCGCATGAGCAGTTCTTC. Translation gives CASSEARFQKAHEQFF.

This clone was counted a few times. The chain is built from TRBV7-2 and TRBJ2-7, with D hard to call. The germline V gene has CDR1 SGHTA and CDR2 FQGNSA. The V end was cut by 5 bases, the J end by 0 bases, with 5 bases between. The CDR3 has 12 amino acids. The DNA of the CDR3 is TGTGCCAGCAGCCCCAACTCCTACGAGCAGTACTTC. This codes for CASSPNSYEQYF.

The V and J genes are TRBV6-6 and TRBJ2-3, with D uncertain. V lost 2 bases and J 4 bases, leaving 10 bases between the germline ends. The CDR3 covers 14 residues. Per germline, CDR1 MNHNY and CDR2 SVGAGI (reference sequence). CDR3 in amino acids: CASSYDSPPDTQYF. The CDR3 bases are TGTGCCAGCAGTTACGATTCCCCTCCAGATACGCAGTATTTT.

This chain joins TRBV5-1 and TRBJ1-1; TRBD1 matches 7 bases. The CDR3 loop spans 16 amino acids. V shed 4 bases and J 0 bases; nucleotides not matched to a gene: 9. From germline, CDR1 is SGHRS and CDR2 YFSETQ. CDR3 region: CASSPDRPHMNTEAFF. CDR3 bases: TGCGCCAGCAGCCCGGACAGGCCGCACATGAACACTGAAGCTTTCTTT.

This clone has more than one count but fewer than ten. The gene calls are TRBV28 and TRBJ1-2, with 9 bases identical to TRBD1. After removal of 7 bases from V and 7 bases from J, the junction contained 13 bases not matched to a gene. The CDR3 loop spans 15 amino acids. Germline-derived CDR1 and CDR2 are MDHEN and SYDVKM. CDR3 bases: TGTGCCAGCACCCCCCGGGACAGGGAAGTGAGTGGCTACACCTTC. Amino acid sequence: CASTPRDREVSGYTF.

This chain uses TRBV2 with TRBJ1-1; TRBD1 is a possible D gene (5 bases). The CDR3 is 13 amino acids. The V end was cut by 5 bases, the J end by 1 base, with 8 bases between. CDR1 and CDR2 (germline): SNHLY, FYNNEI. The CDR3 spells CASSLDRNTEAFF. The CDR3 DNA is TGTGCCAGCAGTCTCGACAGGAACACTGAAGCTTTCTTT. Full variable domain (remainder filled in from reference TRBV2 and TRBJ1-1): EPEVTQTPSHQVTQMGQEVILRCVPISNHLYFYWYRQILGQKVEFLVSFYNNEISEKSEIFDDQFSVERPDGSNFTLKIRSTKLEDSAMYFCASSLDRNTEAFFGQGTRLTVV.

The chain couples TRBV15 to TRBJ2-5; D might be TRBD1 (6 bases). CDR1 is LNHNV, CDR2 YYDKDF, per germline (reference sequence). The V end lost 3 bases, the J end lost 1 base, and 12 bases lay between the germline ends. The CDR3 runs to 15 residues. The CDR3 protein is CATSRAGVSQETQYF. DNA of the CDR3: TGTGCCACCAGCAGGGCAGGGGTAAGCCAAGAGACCCAGTACTTC. The full variable domain, with the rest looked up from reference TRBV15 and TRBJ2-5, is DAMVIQNPRYQVTQFGKPVTLSCSQTLNHNVMYWYQQKSSQAPKLLFHYYDKDFNNEADTPDNFQSRRPNTSFCFLDIRSPGLGDTAMYLCATSRAGVSQETQYFGPGTRLLVL.

This clone was seen a handful of times. This rearrangement joins TRBV30 to TRBJ1-6, with TRBD1 matching over 9 bases. The CDR3 is made up of 17 amino acids. J lost 1 base, V lost 4 bases, and 8 bases had no gene match. The germline V gene has CDR1 GTSNPN and CDR2 SVGIG (reference sequence). The CDR3 reads CAWNVDRGTSYNSPLHF. The CDR3 nucleotides are TGTGCCTGGAACGTGGACAGGGGTACGTCCTATAATTCACCCCTCCACTTT.

V gene TRBV5-1 combines with J gene TRBJ1-4; TRBD1 might be the D (6 bases). Germline V gene lookup returns CDR1 SGHRS and CDR2 YFSETQ. This CDR3 is 15 amino acids long. Trimming stripped 6 bases from V and 5 bases from J, with 17 bases between. The CDR3 nucleotides are TGCGCCAGCACTCCCCAGGGGACCTCGAATGAAAAACTGTTTTTT. It translates to CASTPQGTSNEKLFF.